These T cell receptor beta chains were read from a single sample in a study of shared clonotypes between healthy human individuals. Repertoires were generated with immunoSEQ multiplex PCR, while TCRdb's copy carries only in-frame clones and drops some. The table records about 2 million clones, about 94% of them present only once. The source material was naive CD8+ T cells sorted from blood. The receptors stem from a man aged 18 to 35 in good health. Each CDR3 is given with its conserved first and last residue. D genes are given only for firm matches.

len | d_gene | v_gene | CDR3aa
15 | - | TRBV4-1 | CASSQEAITLDGYTF
15 | TRBD1 | TRBV7-3 | CASSSTGVGTDTQYF
19 | TRBD2 | TRBV10-1 | CASSESASGGALSTDTQYF
16 | TRBD2 | TRBV27 | CASRPSAGEDPNEQFF
15 | TRBD1 | TRBV13 | CASSQGTGGDYGYTF
12 | - | TRBV27 | CASSPPGNEQYF
13 | TRBD1 | TRBV5-6 | CASSTGTAYGYTF
14 | - | TRBV2 | CASKEGGWQETQYF
15 | - | TRBV13 | CASSLQGGPTDTQYF
15 | TRBD2 | TRBV4-1 | CASSQSGGRQETQYF
13 | - | TRBV7-8 | CASSLNLGDEQYF
14 | - | TRBV6-5 | CASSYSGDVETQYF
14 | TRBD1 | TRBV19 | CASSVRDRGYEQYF
15 | TRBD1 | TRBV5-8 | CASSSGQAAGSEQYF
14 | - | TRBV6-5 | CASTPLAAYNEQFF
15 | - | TRBV9 | CASSLGQTIDYGYTF
14 | TRBD1 | TRBV11-2 | CASSWGQRNYEQYF
14 | - | TRBV27 | CASSLRQGSYGYTF
16 | TRBD2 | TRBV10-1 | CASSDELAGDGDTQYF
13 | - | TRBV4-3 | CASSQDGNYGYTF
12 | - | TRBV7-9 | CASSDGRGELFF
13 | - | TRBV7-8 | CASSEVGNQPQHF
17 | TRBD2 | TRBV4-2 | CASSQDHGTSGTYEQYF
13 | - | TRBV9 | CASSSPNQETQYF
14 | - | TRBV9 | CASSAEGVQETQYF
14 | TRBD2 | TRBV13 | CASSPDSGASEQFF
14 | - | TRBV11-2 | CASSWGTGYNEQFF
12 | - | TRBV9 | CASSVGVGEAFF
15 | TRBD1 | TRBV4-3 | CASSLTGQANYGYTF
15 | - | TRBV18 | CASSPHPAVQETQYF
21 | TRBD1 | TRBV29-1 | CSVEDLQGADTPTLVGYGYTF
12 | TRBD2 | TRBV10-1 | CASSVAGGLQFF
12 | - | TRBV7-2 | CASSSPGVLAFF
15 | TRBD1 | TRBV7-9 | CASSLVGQGGPEAFF
15 | - | TRBV5-1 | CASSFISTIDTEAFF
13 | - | TRBV28 | CASSSYRDTEAFF
16 | - | TRBV10-2 | CASSELPNRANEKLFF
15 | - | TRBV6-6 | CASSLRGSSYNEQFF
14 | - | TRBV29-1 | CSVYGEGSRNEQFF
14 | - | TRBV10-3 | CAISESYRDYGYTF
12 | - | TRBV28 | CASSLSGYEQYF
15 | TRBD1 | TRBV9 | CASSVTGGPSGEQYF
14 | TRBD2 | TRBV11-2 | CASRLSGSGNEQYF